These T cell receptor beta chains were read from a single sample in a study of Graves' ophthalmopathy and Graves' hyperthyroidism. TCRdb processed the multiplex PCR reads anew with MiXCR; each CDR3 protein has one entry. Of about 160,000 distinct CDR3 sequences listed, roughly two fifths were seen once; the top ten hold nearly 9%. The sequenced material came from peripheral blood. These receptors were collected from a man younger than 45 with Graves' ophthalmopathy. The CDR3 runs from the conserved cysteine through the conserved F or W. The D gene is left open where the match is weak. Clone size is given for some rows only: seen once, a few or many times, or a class if the clone is expanded.

v_gene: TRBV6-2/TRBV6-3; d_gene: TRBD2; len: 14; j_gene: TRBJ2-7; abundance: .; CDR3nt: TGTGCCAGCAGCACAATTGGCGGGAGAAACGAGCAGTACTTC; CDR3aa: CASSTIGGRNEQYF
v_gene: TRBV12-3/TRBV12-4; d_gene: .; len: 16; j_gene: TRBJ2-2; abundance: .; CDR3nt: TGTGCCAGCAGTCGAGACGAAACAGGTCCAGGTGGGGAGCTGTTTTTT; CDR3aa: CASSRDETGPGGELFF
v_gene: TRBV6-2/TRBV6-3; d_gene: .; len: 14; j_gene: TRBJ1-6; abundance: many; CDR3nt: TGTGCCAGCAGTTACGGGCAGTCGTCGGGTCCCCTCCACTTT; CDR3aa: CASSYGQSSGPLHF
v_gene: TRBV12-3/TRBV12-4; d_gene: TRBD2; len: 15; j_gene: TRBJ2-2; abundance: many; CDR3nt: TGTGCCAGCAGCCGCGTAGGCGGGGGGACCGGGGAGCTGTTTTTT; CDR3aa: CASSRVGGGTGELFF
v_gene: TRBV6-2/TRBV6-3; d_gene: .; len: 18; j_gene: TRBJ1-1; abundance: once; CDR3nt: TGTGCCAGCAGTTACTCGAGTTTCCGGACAGCCATGAACACTGAAGCTTTCTTT; CDR3aa: CASSYSSFRTAMNTEAFF
v_gene: TRBV19; d_gene: .; len: 14; j_gene: TRBJ1-1; abundance: many; CDR3nt: TGTGCCAGTACGGTTCAGAATTCGAACACTGAAGCTTTCTTT; CDR3aa: CASTVQNSNTEAFF
v_gene: TRBV28; d_gene: .; len: 12; j_gene: TRBJ1-1; abundance: .; CDR3nt: TGTGCCAGCAGCCCCCTGGTGACTGAAGCTTTCTTT; CDR3aa: CASSPLVTEAFF
v_gene: TRBV7-2; d_gene: .; len: 15; j_gene: TRBJ1-5; abundance: many; CDR3nt: TGTGCCAGCAGCCTCTATGGGGGGGGACCCTCCCCCCAGCATTTT; CDR3aa: CASSLYGGGPSPQHF
v_gene: TRBV11-2; d_gene: TRBD1; len: 16; j_gene: TRBJ1-1; abundance: .; CDR3nt: TGTGCCAGCAGCTTAGAAGTAAGGGACAGCAAGACTGAAGCTTTCTTT; CDR3aa: CASSLEVRDSKTEAFF
v_gene: TRBV18; d_gene: .; len: 16; j_gene: TRBJ2-6; abundance: many; CDR3nt: TGTGCCAGCTCACCGGCGCAAGTAGCCGGGGCCAACGTCCTGACTTTC; CDR3aa: CASSPAQVAGANVLTF
v_gene: TRBV10-3; d_gene: .; len: 12; j_gene: TRBJ2-5; abundance: .; CDR3nt: TGTGCCACCCGGAAGGGGGAAGAGACCCAGTACTTC; CDR3aa: CATRKGEETQYF
v_gene: TRBV9; d_gene: .; len: 16; j_gene: TRBJ1-3; abundance: .; CDR3nt: TGTGCCAGCAGCACATACTTCGACAGCTCTGGAAACACCATATATTTT; CDR3aa: CASSTYFDSSGNTIYF
v_gene: TRBV25-1; d_gene: .; len: 16; j_gene: TRBJ2-3; abundance: few; CDR3nt: TGTGCCAGCAGTGAGGGTGCAGGCGATCGCACAGATACGCAGTATTTT; CDR3aa: CASSEGAGDRTDTQYF
v_gene: TRBV12-3/TRBV12-4; d_gene: .; len: 12; j_gene: TRBJ1-1; abundance: many; CDR3nt: TGTGCCAGCAGTCTAACGAGGACTGAAGCTTTCTTT; CDR3aa: CASSLTRTEAFF
v_gene: TRBV6-2/TRBV6-3; d_gene: .; len: 11; j_gene: TRBJ2-5; abundance: few; CDR3nt: TGTGCCAGCATTGAACAAGAGACCCAGTACTTC; CDR3aa: CASIEQETQYF
v_gene: TRBV6-1; d_gene: TRBD1; len: 14; j_gene: TRBJ1-2; abundance: many; CDR3nt: TGTGCCAGCAGTAAACAGGGGACAAACTATGGCTACACCTTC; CDR3aa: CASSKQGTNYGYTF